Each of the 14 T cell receptor beta chains below was sequenced from the same sample in a study of cytomegalovirus exposure and HLA in healthy donors. 60 Vbeta and 13 Jbeta primers were used in PCR. TCRdb keeps only in-frame clones here, not all; method: immunoSEQ multiplex PCR. Of over 150,000 clones in the sample, over 80% were seen once. Material: PBMCs. All receptors come from a male donor in good health and CMV-seronegative.

This chain joins TRBV9 and TRBJ1-4, with TRBD1 as a possible D gene (6 bases). The CDR3 spans 13 residues. The germline gives CDR1 SGDLS, CDR2 YYNGEE. Deletions cut 0 bases from V and 8 bases from J, with 8 bases between. The CDR3 DNA is TGTGCCAGCAGCGTAGGTCAGGGGGAAAAACTGTTTTTT. It specifies CASSVGQGEKLFF.

The rearrangement links TRBV13 to TRBJ1-4; D is ambiguous. The CDR3 has 15 amino acids. The germline gives CDR1 PRHDT, CDR2 FYEKMQ (reference sequence). Trimming took 1 base from V and 0 from J, leaving 6 bases between them. The DNA of the CDR3 is TGTGCCAGCAGCTTAGAACGGTCAACTAATGAAAAACTGTTTTTT. Protein sequence: CASSLERSTNEKLFF.

As concerns this clone: An end of the junction differs from the germline gene, which may be a read error. The chain uses TRBV29-1 and TRBJ1-4; 8 nucleotides align to TRBD1. CDR3 length equals 13 residues. Germline CDR1 SQVTM, CDR2 ANQGSEA. The CDR3 coding sequence is TGCAGCGTTGGCGGACAGGGTAATGAAAAACTGGTTTTT. Its translation is CSVGGQGNEKLVF.

This clone was picked up one time. DNA for the CDR3: TGCAGCGTCCCGGGCCACAGGGGAAGGACTGAAGCTTTCTTT. This codes for CSVPGHRGRTEAFF. This chain uses TRBV29-1 with TRBJ1-1; 7 positions agree with TRBD1. Germline CDR1 is SQVTM and CDR2 is ANQGSEA. With 6 bases clipped from V and 5 bases from J, the junction kept 12 bases outside the gene matches. The CDR3 is 14 residues long.

The chain couples TRBV5-1 to TRBJ2-1; D might be TRBD2 (5 bases). Germline V CDR1 and CDR2: SGHRS, YFSETQ. Trimming cost V 0 bases and J 0 bases, with 10 bases left between them. This CDR3 region has 16 residues. DNA of the CDR3: TGCGCCAGCAGCTTGGTAGTAGGGAGCTCCTACAATGAGCAGTTCTTC. It yields the protein CASSLVVGSSYNEQFF. The variable domain in full, completed from reference TRBV5-1 and TRBJ2-1, reads KAGVTQTPRYLIKTRGQQVTLSCSPISGHRSVSWYQQTPGQGLQFLFEYFSETQRNKGNFPGRFSGRQFSNSRSEMNVSTLELGDSALYLCASSLVVGSSYNEQFFGPGTRLTVL.

This clone appeared once. The gene calls are TRBV11-2 and TRBJ1-1; D is unclear. V gave up 5 bases and J gave up 3 bases, with 7 bases separating them. Looked up from germline, CDR1 is SGHAT and CDR2 is FQNNGV. The CDR3 is 12 amino acids. CDR3 DNA: TGTGCCAGCAGCCCTATAGACACTGAAGCTTTCTTT. The encoded protein is CASSPIDTEAFF.

The gene calls are TRBV29-1 and TRBJ1-2, with 10 nucleotides matching TRBD1. V trimming: 7 bases; J trimming: 3 bases; junction bases outside the gene matches: 5. This CDR3 has 13 amino acids. Germline lookup yields CDR1 SQVTM and CDR2 ANQGSEA. CDR3 sequence (DNA): TGCAGCGCCTTGACAGGGGGCGACTATGGCTACACCTTC. It specifies CSALTGGDYGYTF.

The chain has TRBV9 and TRBJ2-2; 9 bases fit TRBD2. The V and J ends lost 5 bases and 7 bases, in that order; junction bases with no gene match: 9. The CDR3 covers 15 residues. The germline CDR1 and CDR2 sequences are SGDLS and YYNGEE. The CDR3 region has the DNA TGTGCCAGCAGTCAGCGGGGGGCCCGCGGCGGGGAGCTGTTTTTT. This codes for CASSQRGARGGELFF.

This chain connects TRBV7-2 to TRBJ1-2; D possibly corresponds to TRBD1 (6 bases). V was pared by 5 bases and J by 2 bases, with 12 bases between. Germline V lookup: CDR1 SGHTA, CDR2 FQGNSA. The CDR3 runs to 14 residues. The CDR3: CASSIQQGNYGYTF. CDR3 in DNA: TGTGCCAGCAGCATTCAACAGGGAAACTATGGCTACACCTTC.

J is TRBJ1-5 and V is TRBV6-1, with 8 bases identical to TRBD1. Germline CDR1 reads MNHNS; CDR2 reads SASEGT. V was pared by 3 bases and J by 4 bases, with 5 bases of the junction left unmatched. This CDR3 is built from 15 residues. This chain's CDR3 is CASSDLTGGNQPQHF. The CDR3 bases are TGTGCCAGCAGTGATTTAACAGGGGGGAATCAGCCCCAGCATTTT.

The chain links TRBV30 to TRBJ2-3, with TRBD2 identical over 14 bases. The ends lost 5 bases at V and 4 bases at J; junction bases unmatched: 2. The CDR3 runs 14 residues. Germline lookup yields CDR1 GTSNPN and CDR2 SVGIG (reference sequence). CDR3 in DNA: TGTGCCTGGGGGACTAGCGGGGGATCAGATACGCAGTATTTT. Amino acids: CAWGTSGGSDTQYF. The full variable domain, its missing parts supplied by reference TRBV30 and TRBJ2-3, is SQTIHQWPATLVQPVGSPLSLECTVEGTSNPNLYWYRQAAGRGLQLLFYSVGIGQISSEVPQNLSASRPQDRQFILSSKKLLLSDSGFYLCAWGTSGGSDTQYFGPGTRLTVL.

The chain recombines TRBV6-5 with TRBJ1-1, with 8 bases aligning to TRBD1. CDR3 length: 14 amino acids. Looked up from germline, CDR1 is MNHEY and CDR2 is SVGAGI. J lost 8 bases, V lost 5 bases, and 10 bases had no gene match. CDR3 loop: CASSVTGVRTEAFF. In DNA form, the CDR3 reads TGTGCCAGCAGTGTGACAGGGGTACGGACCGAAGCTTTCTTT.

The chain is built from TRBV29-1 and TRBJ2-1; TRBD2 matches at 7 bases. The germline CDR1 and CDR2 sequences are SQVTM and ANQGSEA. V was pared by 7 bases and J by 2 bases, with 8 bases of the junction left unmatched. There are 14 residues in the CDR3. The CDR3 reads CSALAGSTYNEQFF. The CDR3 DNA follows: TGCAGCGCTTTAGCGGGTTCTACCTACAATGAGCAGTTCTTC.

The rearrangement joins TRBV28 to TRBJ2-7; D is possibly TRBD2 (6 bases). V lost 3 bases and J 2 bases, leaving 8 bases between the germline ends. Germline CDR1 is MDHEN and CDR2 is SYDVKM. This CDR3 contains 13 residues. CDR3 in amino acids: CASSLEGTYEQYF. As DNA, the CDR3 is TGTGCCAGCAGTTTGGAGGGCACCTACGAGCAGTACTTC.